These 14 T cell receptor beta chains share one sample of origin, sequenced in a study of T cell responses to AZD1222 COVID-19 vaccine. TCRdb's table, derived via immunoSEQ multiplex PCR, lists solely in-frame clones and lacks some. This sample yields more than 85,000 clones, of which approximately 88% are seen a single time; approximately 15% belongs to the top ten. Source: peripheral blood, taken on day 0 of AZD1222 vaccination. These receptors were taken from an adult in good health.

The CDR3, as DNA: TGTGCCAGCAGCGTGGGTAGTGGTTACAATGAGCAGTTCTTC. This translates into CASSVGSGYNEQFF. V and J are TRBV9 and TRBJ2-1; D remains unclear. The CDR3 extends over 14 amino acids. The V end lost 2 bases, the J end lost 4 bases, and 10 bases lay between the germline ends. Looked up from germline, CDR1 is SGDLS and CDR2 is YYNGEE.

The chain links TRBV11-3 to TRBJ2-1; D gene uncertain. The CDR3 consists of 14 residues. The germline V and J ends were trimmed by 6 bases and 8 bases, with 17 bases remaining between them. Germline assignment: CDR1 SGHNT and CDR2 YENEEA. This CDR3 reads CASRWDPSRDEQFF. CDR3 bases: TGTGCCAGCAGATGGGATCCGTCAAGGGATGAGCAGTTCTTC. Variable domain in full (rest from reference TRBV11-3 and TRBJ2-1): EAGVVQSPRYKIIEKKQPVAFWCNPISGHNTLYWYLQNLGQGPELLIRYENEEAVDDSQLPKDRFSAERLKGVDSTLKIQPAELGDSAVYLCASRWDPSRDEQFFGPGTRLTVL.

The chain uses TRBV20-1 and TRBJ2-7; D gene unclear. V lost 3 bases to trimming and J lost 7 bases, with 13 bases between them. Germline CDR1 and CDR2: DFQATT and SNEGSKA (reference sequence). The CDR3 is made up of 12 amino acids. In nucleotides, the CDR3 is TGCAGTGCTAGTAACGCCTACGTGGAGCAGTACTTC. Encoded protein: CSASNAYVEQYF.

The chain has TRBV28 and TRBJ1-6, with TRBD1 as a possible D gene (5 bases). The V end lost 10 bases, the J end lost 11 bases, and 24 bases lay between the germline ends. The CDR3 contains 15 residues. Germline CDR1 and CDR2: MDHEN and SYDVKM. DNA of the CDR3: TGTGCCACCAGGACCGGGACGGTGGTGGACCCACCCCTCCACTTT. Translating gives CATRTGTVVDPPLHF.

This chain connects TRBV18 to TRBJ2-7; no clear D gene. Germline CDR1 is KGHSH and CDR2 is LQKENI. The CDR3 runs 13 residues. V was trimmed by 0 bases and J by 5 bases, leaving 8 bases between them. CDR3 sequence: CASSPPGFNEQYF. The CDR3 bases are TGTGCCAGCTCACCACCAGGGTTCAACGAGCAGTACTTC. Looking up the rest from reference TRBV18 and TRBJ2-7 gives the full variable domain: NAGVMQNPRHLVRRRGQEARLRCSPMKGHSHVYWYRQLPEEGLKFMVYLQKENIIDESGMPKERFSAEFPKEGPSILRIQQVVRGDSAAYFCASSPPGFNEQYFGPGTRLTVT.

This chain links TRBV28 with TRBJ2-1; no reliable D call. V was cut by 2 bases and J by 7 bases, with 18 bases left in between. This CDR3 spans 16 amino acids. The V gene's germline CDR1 is MDHEN and CDR2 SYDVKM. The CDR3 loop is CASSLGVGSSRNEQFF. In nucleotides, the CDR3 is TGTGCCAGCAGTTTAGGTGTCGGGTCCTCTCGAAATGAGCAGTTCTTC.

The J gene is TRBJ2-7, the V gene TRBV7-3; D uncertain. This CDR3 contains 14 residues. Between the trimmed V and J ends, which lost 5 bases and 2 bases, there was a span of 13 bases. The germline CDR1 and CDR2 sequences are SGHTA and FQGTGA. The CDR3 here is CASSPYPGPYEQYF. CDR3 coding DNA: TGTGCCAGCAGCCCTTACCCTGGACCCTACGAGCAGTACTTC. Based on the CDR3 plus reference TRBV7-3 and TRBJ2-7, the full variable domain is GAGVSQTPSNKVTEKGKYVELRCDPISGHTALYWYRQSLGQGPEFLIYFQGTGAADDSGLPNDRFFAVRPEGSVSTLKIQRTERGDSAVYLCASSPYPGPYEQYFGPGTRLTVT.

V is TRBV3-1 (or the pseudogene TRBV3-2) and J is TRBJ1-1; no clear D gene. CDR1 and CDR2 (germline): LGHDT, YNNKEL (reference sequence). With 3 bases removed from V and 4 bases from J, the gap between germline ends came to 9 bases. The length of the CDR3 is 13 residues. CDR3 sequence: CASSHGVGTEAFF. CDR3 nucleotides: TGTGCCAGCAGCCATGGGGTGGGCACTGAAGCTTTCTTT.

This chain joins TRBV7-6 and TRBJ2-1, with a tentative D call TRBD2 (6 bases). The CDR3 runs to 19 residues. The V end was cut by 0 bases, the J end by 8 bases, with 26 bases between. Germline V lookup: CDR1 SGHVS, CDR2 FNYEAQ. CDR3 in amino acids: CASSLAIRTGSEVRHEQFF. CDR3 in DNA: TGTGCCAGCAGCTTAGCGATCCGGACCGGGAGTGAGGTCCGGCATGAGCAGTTCTTC.

This clone has only one observation. The J gene is TRBJ2-1, the V gene TRBV24-1; D possibly corresponds to TRBD1 (6 bases). There are 17 residues in the CDR3. V was pared by 5 bases and J by 0 bases, with 16 bases between. Germline loops: CDR1 KGHDR, CDR2 SFDVKD. The CDR3: CATSGKEGVNSYNEQFF. The CDR3 nucleotides read TGTGCCACCAGTGGTAAAGAGGGGGTAAACTCCTACAATGAGCAGTTCTTC.

The chain joins TRBV10-3 to TRBJ2-2; TRBD1 is a possible D gene (6 bases). Germline V gene lookup returns CDR1 ENHRY and CDR2 SYGVKD. The CDR3 totals 15 residues. The V end was cut by 4 bases, the J end by 5 bases, with 14 bases between. DNA of the CDR3: TGTGCCATCAGTGCGGCTGGGGGCGGGACCGGGGAGCTGTTTTTT. This translates into CAISAAGGGTGELFF.

This sequence joins TRBV19 and TRBJ1-3; possibly TRBD1 for D (5 bases). Germline V CDR1 and CDR2: LNHDA, SQIVND (reference sequence). V gave up 5 bases and J gave up 4 bases, with 12 bases separating them. The CDR3 sequence is 14 residues long. CDR3 amino acids: CASSEQWGGNTIYF. DNA for the CDR3: TGTGCCAGTAGTGAGCAGTGGGGCGGAAACACCATATATTTT.

This clone was observed a single time. The V gene is TRBV11-3, the J gene TRBJ2-3; TRBD2 is a possible D gene (5 bases). Germline CDR1 SGHNT, CDR2 YENEEA. V was trimmed by 4 bases and J by 2 bases, leaving 7 bases between them. The CDR3 length is 13 residues. CDR3 sequence: CASSSDFTDTQYF. DNA of the CDR3: TGTGCCAGCAGCTCGGACTTCACAGATACGCAGTATTTT.

This chain connects TRBV21-1 to TRBJ1-2; the table's D call of TRBD1 was not tested on the DNA. TRBV21-1 constitutes a pseudogene. The CDR3 spans 13 residues. The CDR3 bases are TGTGCCAGCAGCAAAGGAGGGGGCTCAGGCTACACCTTC. Protein: CASSKGGGSGYTF.